Shown below are 22 T cell receptor beta chains from a single sample sequenced in a study of T cell repertoires in aging, cancer and after chemotherapy. Rearranged V-D-J TRB sequences were amplified with a mixed TRB-A/B primer pool. From the multiplex PCR reads, TCRdb called clonotypes with MiXCR, one entry per CDR3 protein. Here the sample spans around 8,800 distinct CDR3 sequences, 20% to 30% being singletons. Amplification of TCR beta used genomic DNA extracted from peripheral blood. The sequenced material came from blood. These receptors all stem from a human donor with a blood cancer. The donor label of this sample is uncertain.

By its share, this clonotype is medium-sized. The rearrangement links TRBV5-5 to TRBJ1-3; D is perhaps TRBD1 (5 bases). The CDR3 has 17 residues. Between the trimmed V and J ends, which lost 2 bases and 0 bases, there was a span of 15 bases. Germline V gene sequence: CDR1 SGHKS, CDR2 YYEKEE (reference sequence). CDR3 DNA sequence: TGTGCCAGCAGCTTCTCCCTAACAGGCCCCTCTGGAAACACCATATATTTT. This encodes CASSFSLTGPSGNTIYF.

This clonotype is categorized as medium-sized. The gene calls are TRBV6-6 and TRBJ2-5; D remains unclear. Trimming left V 1 base short and J 2 bases short, with 2 bases between. Germline CDR1 MNHNY, CDR2 SVGAGI (reference sequence). The CDR3 has 12 amino acids. For the CDR3, the DNA is TGTGCCAGCAGTTACTTACAAGAGACCCAGTACTTC. It translates to CASSYLQETQYF.

This clonotype was picked up a small number of times. V usage is TRBV7-9 and J usage is TRBJ2-7; no clear D. This CDR3 has 15 residues. Trimming pared 5 bases from V and 3 bases from J, leaving 17 bases between. CDR1 and CDR2 (germline): SEHNR, FQNEAQ (reference sequence). The CDR3 spells CASSPREVTDYEQYF. DNA for the CDR3: TGTGCCAGCAGCCCCCGAGAAGTTACCGACTACGAGCAGTACTTC.

The genes are TRBV6-1 and TRBJ1-3; 7 bases align to TRBD1. V lost 3 bases to trimming and J lost 6 bases; unmatched junction nucleotides: 8. The CDR3 is made up of 15 amino acids. Germline CDR1 reads MNHNS; CDR2 reads SASEGT. The CDR3 here is CASSDATGRLNTIYF. CDR3 DNA: TGTGCCAGCAGTGACGCGACAGGGAGATTAAACACCATATATTTT.

This clonotype was detected many times. The chain is built from TRBV18 and TRBJ2-5, with 12 bases aligning to TRBD1. The germline V gene has CDR1 KGHSH and CDR2 LQKENI. This CDR3 region has 15 residues. The V and J ends lost 4 bases and 5 bases, in that order; junction bases with no gene match: 5. The CDR3, as DNA: TGTGCCAGCTCACTACTCGGGACAGGGGGCGAGACCCAGTACTTC. As protein: CASSLLGTGGETQYF.

The count of this clonotype is one. A much larger clone differs by one base, so this may be a read error. J is TRBJ2-1 and V is TRBV19, with TRBD1 as a possible D gene (6 bases). The ends were cut back, 5 bases at V and 10 bases at J, with 15 bases in the middle. CDR1 LNHDA and CDR2 SQIVND come from the germline V gene (reference sequence). The CDR3 totals 13 residues. CDR3: CASSPQGLDEQFF. The CDR3 DNA reads as TGTGCCAGTAGTCCACAGGGTTTAGACGAGCAGTTCTTC.

The V and J genes are TRBV5-4 and TRBJ2-3; D is unclear. Trimming cost V 3 bases and J 0 bases, with 5 bases left between them. The CDR3 is made up of 13 amino acids. Per germline, CDR1 SGHNT and CDR2 YYREEE (reference sequence). The CDR3 spells CASSSSSTDTQYF. CDR3 nucleotide sequence: TGTGCCAGCAGCTCGTCCAGCACAGATACGCAGTATTTT.

Judged by abundance, this clonotype is medium-sized (0.01 to 0.1%). The chain combines TRBV5-4 with TRBJ2-7; 10 nucleotides line up with TRBD2. The CDR3 is 14 residues long. Germline lookup yields CDR1 SGHNT and CDR2 YYREEE (reference sequence). J was trimmed by 5 bases and V by 2 bases; bases with no gene match: 4. The CDR3 coding sequence is TGTGCCAGCAGCTTAGTAGCGGGAGGTAACGAGCAGTACTTC. Its protein product is CASSLVAGGNEQYF.

The V and J genes are TRBV27 and TRBJ2-7; 8 nucleotides line up with TRBD1. The CDR3 loop spans 11 amino acids. The trim removed 5 bases at V and 9 bases at J, leaving 3 bases unmatched. The V gene's germline CDR1 is MNHEY and CDR2 SMNVEV (reference sequence). CDR3 in DNA: TGTGCCAGCAGTCCCGGGACAGGGCAGTACTTC. Residues: CASSPGTGQYF.

In its sample, this clonotype is medium-sized (0.01 to 0.1%). V gene TRBV6-1 combines with J gene TRBJ2-3; 7 nucleotides line up with TRBD2. The V gene's germline CDR1 is MNHNS and CDR2 SASEGT. After removal of 4 bases from V and 0 bases from J, the junction contained 4 bases not matched to a gene. The CDR3 is 15 residues long. The CDR3 DNA reads TGTGCCAGCAGTGGAACGACTAGCAGCACAGATACGCAGTATTTT. This translates into CASSGTTSSTDTQYF.

This clonotype is labeled medium-sized. This chain joins TRBV6-5 and TRBJ2-5; D may be TRBD1 (5 bases). The germline V gene encodes CDR1 MNHEY and CDR2 SVGAGI. Between the trimmed V and J ends, which lost 2 bases and 5 bases, there was a span of 15 bases. CDR3 size: 15 residues. Here the CDR3 reads CASSYGIGVMETQYF. CDR3 nucleotides: TGTGCCAGCAGTTACGGGATAGGGGTCATGGAGACCCAGTACTTC.

This clonotype is medium-sized within its sample. This rearrangement joins TRBV19 to TRBJ2-4; D remains unclear. The CDR3 is made up of 18 amino acids. Deletions cut 1 base from V and 0 bases from J, with 16 bases between. CDR1 and CDR2 (germline): LNHDA, SQIVND (reference sequence). The CDR3 region has the DNA TGTGCCAGTAGTATAGGCGGACGGTCAGCGTTAGCCAAAAACATTCAGTACTTC. Encoded protein: CASSIGGRSALAKNIQYF. Combining the CDR3 with reference TRBV19 and TRBJ2-4 gives the whole variable domain DGGITQSPKYLFRKEGQNVTLSCEQNLNHDAMYWYRQDPGQGLRLIYYSQIVNDFQKGDIAEGYSVSREKKESFPLTVTSAQKNPTAFYLCASSIGGRSALAKNIQYFGAGTRLSVL.

This clonotype occurred a few times. The chain links TRBV28 to TRBJ2-7; D might be TRBD2 (7 bases). CDR1 is MDHEN, CDR2 SYDVKM, per germline. This CDR3 is built from 11 residues. Trimming left V 3 bases short and J 9 bases short, with 9 bases between. In DNA, the CDR3 is TGTGCCAGCAGTTTTGGGGGGGCGCAGTACTTC. Translating gives CASSFGGAQYF.

The chain joins TRBV30 to TRBJ1-1; D is unclear. V was trimmed by 5 bases and J by 2 bases, leaving 18 bases between them. CDR1 and CDR2 (germline): GTSNPN, SVGIG (reference sequence). CDR3 size: 15 residues. CDR3 DNA: TGTGCCTGGGGTAGGGCGGGCCAGCTTAACACTGAAGCTTTCTTT. Its translation: CAWGRAGQLNTEAFF.

The rearrangement joins TRBV24-1 to TRBJ2-7; no firm D call. Germline V gene sequence: CDR1 KGHDR, CDR2 SFDVKD. CDR3 length: 17 residues. V gave up 4 bases and J gave up 0 bases, with 18 bases separating them. In nucleotides, the CDR3 is TGTGCCACCAGTGAGCCAATACCAGGAAGACGCTCCTACGAGCAGTACTTC. This encodes CATSEPIPGRRSYEQYF.

Details on this clonotype: This clone may be a read error of a much larger clone one base away. This sequence joins TRBV27 and TRBJ2-3; maybe TRBD1 (5 bases). This CDR3 is built from 15 residues. Germline V CDR1 and CDR2: MNHEY, SMNVEV (reference sequence). CDR3 sequence reads: CASSPGVGVVDAQYF. In DNA form, the CDR3 reads TGTGCCAGCAGTCCGGGCGTAGGGGTGGTAGATGCGCAGTATTTT.

This clonotype was seen a handful of times. J is TRBJ1-6 and V is TRBV20-1, with D maybe TRBD1 (5 bases). The CDR3 loop spans 15 amino acids. Germline CDR1 and CDR2: DFQATT and SNEGSKA (reference sequence). Trimming removed 4 bases from V and 7 bases from J, with 17 bases in between. This CDR3 is CSAKRGGSENSPLHF. DNA of the CDR3: TGCAGTGCTAAGAGGGGAGGGTCCGAAAATTCACCCCTCCACTTT.

Regarding this clonotype: This sequence may be a read error, since a much larger clone differs from it by one base. V and J are TRBV6-5 and TRBJ1-2; 9 nucleotides line up with TRBD1. The V and J ends lost 6 bases and 4 bases, in that order; junction bases with no gene match: 9. The CDR3 length is 15 residues. Germline CDR1 and CDR2: MNHEY and SVGAGI. The CDR3 reads CASRDWTGESYGYTF. The CDR3 region has the DNA TGTGCCAGCAGGGATTGGACAGGGGAGAGCTATGGCTACACCTTC.

This clonotype is judged medium-sized. The chain carries TRBV6-5 and TRBJ1-5; D not resolved. The CDR3 sequence is 13 residues long. Germline assignment: CDR1 MNHEY and CDR2 SVGAGI. Trimming cost V 0 bases and J 7 bases, with 7 bases left between them. This chain's CDR3 is CASSYSGFQPQHF. The CDR3 nucleotides are TGTGCCAGCAGTTACTCGGGGTTCCAGCCCCAGCATTTT.

By frequency in the sample, this clonotype is medium-sized. The chain carries TRBV7-6 and TRBJ2-1; 9 bases map to TRBD2. Germline values: CDR1 SGHVS, CDR2 FNYEAQ. V lost 3 bases, J lost 8 bases, and 5 bases stayed unmatched. This CDR3 has 14 amino acids. As DNA, the CDR3 is TGTGCCAGCAGCTTGGAGGCGGGAGGGTATGAGCAGTTCTTC. Amino acid sequence: CASSLEAGGYEQFF. Full variable domain (remainder filled in from reference TRBV7-6 and TRBJ2-1): GAGVSQSPRYKVTKRGQDVALRCDPISGHVSLYWYRQALGQGPEFLTYFNYEAQQDKSGLPNDRFSAERPEGSISTLTIQRTEQRDSAMYRCASSLEAGGYEQFFGPGTRLTVL.

The chain joins TRBV12-3 or TRBV12-4 to TRBJ1-5, with a tentative D call TRBD1 (6 bases). Trimming cost V 8 bases and J 3 bases, with 20 bases left between them. This CDR3 has 16 amino acids. As DNA, the CDR3 is TGTGCCAGCGGAACTACGGGGGGGCGCATCAATCAGCCCCAGCATTTT. Translating it yields CASGTTGGRINQPQHF.

Relative to its sample, this clonotype is medium-sized. The chain has TRBV6-1 and TRBJ2-6; TRBD1 aligns across 9 bases. CDR1 MNHNS and CDR2 SASEGT come from the germline V gene. This CDR3 has 17 amino acids. V dropped 6 bases and J dropped 1; count of bases not matched to a gene: 7. For the CDR3, the DNA is TGTGCCAGCAGGCCGGGACAGGGCCTATCTGGGGCCAACGTCCTGACTTTC. Residues: CASRPGQGLSGANVLTF.